The source of this T cell receptor (beta chain) is a study of T cell responses to AZD1222 COVID-19 vaccine. Sequenced by immunoSEQ multiplex PCR; TCRdb stores in-frame clones only, minus some. The sample consists of 90,000 to 100,000 clones, nearly 90% of them appearing once. This specimen was peripheral blood, taken on day 0 of AZD1222 vaccination. This TCR was sampled from an adult in good health.

The CDR3 DNA reads TGTGCCATCAGTGGGAGGTCGGAAGGGGGCTACACCTTC. It translates to CAISGRSEGGYTF. The chain links TRBV10-3 to TRBJ1-2, with unresolved D. The CDR3 covers 13 residues. The germline V gene has CDR1 ENHRY and CDR2 SYGVKD. V was cut by 4 bases and J by 8 bases, with 14 bases left in between.